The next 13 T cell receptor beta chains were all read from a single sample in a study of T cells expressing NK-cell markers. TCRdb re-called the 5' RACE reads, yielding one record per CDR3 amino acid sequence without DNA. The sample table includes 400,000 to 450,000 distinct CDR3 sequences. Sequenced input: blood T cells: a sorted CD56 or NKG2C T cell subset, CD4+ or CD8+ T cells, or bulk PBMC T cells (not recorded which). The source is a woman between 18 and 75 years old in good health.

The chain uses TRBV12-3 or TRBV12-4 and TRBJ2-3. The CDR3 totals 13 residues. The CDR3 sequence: CASRYPSTDTQYF.

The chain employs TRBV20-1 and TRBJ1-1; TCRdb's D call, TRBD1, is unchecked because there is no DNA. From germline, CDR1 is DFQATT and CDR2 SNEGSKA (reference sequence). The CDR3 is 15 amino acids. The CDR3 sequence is CSAPVRTGRNTEAFF.

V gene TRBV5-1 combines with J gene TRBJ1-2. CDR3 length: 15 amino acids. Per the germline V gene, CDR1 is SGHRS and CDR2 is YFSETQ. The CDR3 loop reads CASSAYEGGNYGYTF.

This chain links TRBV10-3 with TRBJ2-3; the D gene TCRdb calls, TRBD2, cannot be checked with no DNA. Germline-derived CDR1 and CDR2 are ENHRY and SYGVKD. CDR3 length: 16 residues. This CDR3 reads CAISESLGDSRATQYF.

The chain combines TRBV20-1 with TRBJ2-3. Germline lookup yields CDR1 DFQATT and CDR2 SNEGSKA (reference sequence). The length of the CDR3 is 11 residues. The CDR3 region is CSVRKADTQYF.

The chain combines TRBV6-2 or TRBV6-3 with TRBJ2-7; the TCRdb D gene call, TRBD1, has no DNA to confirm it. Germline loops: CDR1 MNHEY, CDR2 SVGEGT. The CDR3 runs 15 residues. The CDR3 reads CASSSQAGVTYEQYF.

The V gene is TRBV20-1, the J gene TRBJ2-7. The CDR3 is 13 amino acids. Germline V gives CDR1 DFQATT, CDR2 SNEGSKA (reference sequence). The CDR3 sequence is CSARGLKPYEQYF.

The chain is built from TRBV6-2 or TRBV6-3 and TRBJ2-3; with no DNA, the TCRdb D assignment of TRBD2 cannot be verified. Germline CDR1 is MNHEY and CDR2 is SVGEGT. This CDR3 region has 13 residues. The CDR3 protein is CASRGLARDTQYF.

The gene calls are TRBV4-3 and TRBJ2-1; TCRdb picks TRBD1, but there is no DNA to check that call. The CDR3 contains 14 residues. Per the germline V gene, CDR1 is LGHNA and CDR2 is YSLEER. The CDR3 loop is CASSPRLAPSEQFF.

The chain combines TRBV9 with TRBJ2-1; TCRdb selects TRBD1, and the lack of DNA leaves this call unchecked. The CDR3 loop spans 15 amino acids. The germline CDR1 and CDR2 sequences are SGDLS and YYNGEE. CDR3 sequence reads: CASSPPGSSYNEQFF.

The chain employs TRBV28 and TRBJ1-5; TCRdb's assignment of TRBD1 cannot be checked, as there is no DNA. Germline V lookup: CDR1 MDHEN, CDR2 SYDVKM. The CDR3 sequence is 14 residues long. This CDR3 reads CASSAPVGEQPQHF.

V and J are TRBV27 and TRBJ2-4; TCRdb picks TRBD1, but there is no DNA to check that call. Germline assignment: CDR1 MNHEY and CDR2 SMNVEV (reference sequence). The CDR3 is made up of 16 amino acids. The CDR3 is CASTTLTGLSKNIQYF.

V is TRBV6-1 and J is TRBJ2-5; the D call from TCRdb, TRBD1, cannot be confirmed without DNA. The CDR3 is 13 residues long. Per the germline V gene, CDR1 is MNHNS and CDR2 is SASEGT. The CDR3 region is CASSEGTEETQYF.